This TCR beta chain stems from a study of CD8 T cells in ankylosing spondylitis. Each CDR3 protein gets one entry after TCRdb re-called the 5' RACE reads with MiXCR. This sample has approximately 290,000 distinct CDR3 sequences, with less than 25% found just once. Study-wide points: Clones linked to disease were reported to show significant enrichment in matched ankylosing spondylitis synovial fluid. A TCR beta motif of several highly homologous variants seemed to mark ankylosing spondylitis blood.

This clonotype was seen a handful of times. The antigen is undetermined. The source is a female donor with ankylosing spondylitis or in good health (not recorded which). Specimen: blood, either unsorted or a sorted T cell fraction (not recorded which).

The CDR3 region has the DNA TGCAGTGCTAGAGACCCGCTAGCGGGACGCTACGAGCAGTACTTC. It translates to CSARDPLAGRYEQYF. The chain couples TRBV20-1 to TRBJ2-7; 9 bases agree with TRBD2. The V gene end was trimmed by 0 bases and the J gene end by 3 bases; junction bases not matched to a gene: 6. This CDR3 is built from 15 residues. CDR1 is DFQATT and CDR2 is SNEGSKA in the germline V gene (reference sequence).